The rows below give T cell receptor beta chains drawn from one sample of a study of T cells in Graves' hyperthyroidism and ophthalmopathy. TCRdb reprocessed the multiplex PCR reads with MiXCR, giving one entry per CDR3 protein. The data show about 250,000 distinct CDR3 sequences, about 25% seen once. The sequenced sample was blood. These TCRs come from a woman aged 40-49 years with Graves' ophthalmopathy. Both conserved end residues are part of each CDR3. D genes are given only for firm matches. Expanded clones are given a class, and other clones once, few, many or no size at all.

j_call clone_size d_call v_call cdr3_nt cdr3_aa
TRBJ1-6 many . TRBV6-5 TGTGCCAGCATTTTCGACCGAAACGGGACACCCCTCCACTTT CASIFDRNGTPLHF
TRBJ1-1 . . TRBV24-1 TGTGCCACCAGTGATTACGGGAACACTGAAGCTTTCTTT CATSDYGNTEAFF
TRBJ2-7 many . TRBV27 TGTGCCAGCAGTTTATTCGGCTCCCTTAGCTCCTACGAGCAGTACTTC CASSLFGSLSSYEQYF
TRBJ1-1 many . TRBV19 TGTGCCAGTAGGTTGACGGTGAACACTGAAGCTTTCTTT CASRLTVNTEAFF
TRBJ2-4 many . TRBV19 TGTGCCAGTAGTACGGACATAGCCAAAAACATTCAGTACTTC CASSTDIAKNIQYF
TRBJ1-2 . TRBD1 TRBV27 TGTGCCAGCAGTTACAGGGGGCAGGTTGGCTACACCTTC CASSYRGQVGYTF
TRBJ2-2 . . TRBV6-5 TGTGCCAGCACCGAGCCCGGGGAGCTGTTTTTT CASTEPGELFF
TRBJ1-5 . TRBD1 TRBV28 TGTGCCAGCAAACTAACACAGGGGAGGTATCAGCCCCAGCATTTT CASKLTQGRYQPQHF
TRBJ2-5 . . TRBV6-5 TGTGCCAGCAGTTACACGGTTTTCGCGACAGGGAGGGGTGAGACCCAGTACTTC CASSYTVFATGRGETQYF
TRBJ2-7 . . TRBV6-5 TGTGCCAGCAGCTACATGTACGAGCAGTACTTC CASSYMYEQYF
TRBJ2-5 few TRBD2 TRBV5-1 TGCGCCAGCAGCCCAAGGACTAGCGGGAGGGCCGGGGAGACCCAGTACTTC CASSPRTSGRAGETQYF
TRBJ2-7 many . TRBV27 TGTGCCAGCAGTTTAGGCAGGAGCTCCTACGAGCAGTACTTC CASSLGRSSYEQYF
TRBJ2-2 many . TRBV2 TGTGCCAGCAGTGCTGGCGCGGCGAACACCGGGGAGCTGTTTTTT CASSAGAANTGELFF
TRBJ2-7 many TRBD1 TRBV6-2/TRBV6-3 TGTGCCAGCAGTAAGACCGGGACAGGGGCCTACGAGCAGTACTTC CASSKTGTGAYEQYF
TRBJ2-7 . . TRBV28 TGTGCCAGCAGTTTAGAGGCTCCCTACGAGCAGTACTTC CASSLEAPYEQYF
TRBJ2-7 many . TRBV5-6 TGTGCCAGCAGCTGGGGGCCCAGCGAGCAGTACTTC CASSWGPSEQYF
TRBJ1-6 few TRBD1 TRBV12-3/TRBV12-4 TGTGCCAGCAGGCCAGGGGGGGGAGATTCACCCCTCCACTTT CASRPGGGDSPLHF
TRBJ2-7 . . TRBV6-2/TRBV6-3 TGTGCCAGCAACCAGGGAGTTCTGTCCTACGAGCAGTACTTC CASNQGVLSYEQYF
TRBJ1-2 . . TRBV6-1 TGTGCCAGCAGTGAGGGCTCTTTGGGCTACACCTTC CASSEGSLGYTF
TRBJ2-5 many . TRBV7-2 TGTGCCAGCAGCCCTGGGAGCGGGCGAGAGACCCAGTACTTC CASSPGSGRETQYF
TRBJ1-5 . . TRBV28 TGTGCCAGCAGTTTACTGGCCAACAGTCAGCCCCAGCATTTT CASSLLANSQPQHF
TRBJ2-7 many . TRBV7-2 TGTGTCAGCAGCTTTGCCGGAGGGGTGTGGGAGCAGTACTTC CVSSFAGGVWEQYF
TRBJ1-2 many . TRBV2 TGTGCCAGCAGTGGGGGGGTTGGGGGAAACAACTATGGCTACACCTTC CASSGGVGGNNYGYTF
TRBJ2-7 many TRBD2 TRBV7-9 TGTGCCAGCAGCTTACGGGGGTCTAGCGGGAGCTACGAGCAGTACTTC CASSLRGSSGSYEQYF
TRBJ2-7 many TRBD1 TRBV4-1 TGCGCCAGCAGCCAAGGGGGGACAGGCCCCTACGAGCAGTACTTC CASSQGGTGPYEQYF
TRBJ2-2 many . TRBV19 TGTGCCGGTAGTTCCGTCACCGGGGAGCTGTTTTTT CAGSSVTGELFF
TRBJ2-7 . . TRBV4-1 TGCGCCAGCAGCCAAGAGGGAGGAGTTGGCGAGCAGTACTTC CASSQEGGVGEQYF
TRBJ2-7 many . TRBV9 TGTGCCAGCAGCGTAGACGCAGGGGCGCTCGGTACCCCCTACGAGCAGTACTTC CASSVDAGALGTPYEQYF
TRBJ2-7 many TRBD2 TRBV20-1 TGCAGTGCTAGAGACGGGAGGCGAAACGAGCAGTACTTC CSARDGRRNEQYF
TRBJ1-2 many TRBD1 TRBV7-2 TGTGCCAGCAGCTCCGGACAGGGGATAAGGGGCTACACCTTC CASSSGQGIRGYTF
TRBJ2-4 many TRBD1 TRBV2 TGTGCCAGTACCTTTGGGACAGGGGACATTCAGTACTTC CASTFGTGDIQYF
TRBJ2-4 many . TRBV28 TGTGCCAGCAGTTTTAGGGTTGGCAAAAACATTCAGTACTTC CASSFRVGKNIQYF
TRBJ2-7 many . TRBV30 TGTGCCTGGAGTGGTGTGGCGGGCCACTCTGAAACCTACGAGCAGTACTTC CAWSGVAGHSETYEQYF
TRBJ1-2 many . TRBV2 TGTGCCAGCAGTGAACCCCACGCAGCCTACTATGGCTACACCTTC CASSEPHAAYYGYTF
TRBJ2-5 many TRBD2 TRBV2 TGTGCCAGCAGTGCACAAGGTGCGGGAGCAAGGGAGACCCAGTACTTC CASSAQGAGARETQYF
TRBJ1-2 many TRBD1 TRBV29-1 TGCAGCGTTCAGAAGGACAGGACCTATGGCTACACCTTC CSVQKDRTYGYTF
TRBJ2-5 . . TRBV7-8 TGTGCCAGCGTTGGGCTTAAAGAGACCCAGTACTTC CASVGLKETQYF
TRBJ1-2 many . TRBV29-1 TGCAGCGTTGACACTAACTATGGCTACACCTTC CSVDTNYGYTF
TRBJ2-7 many . TRBV5-1 TGCGCCAGCAGCCCGGATGTCGGGAGATCCTACGAGCAGTACTTC CASSPDVGRSYEQYF
TRBJ2-5 many TRBD2 TRBV11-2 TGTGCCAGCAGCCGACTAGCGGGATCGGTAGAGACCCAGTACTTC CASSRLAGSVETQYF
TRBJ2-5 . TRBD2 TRBV28 TGTGCCAGCAGTGCTAGACTAGCGGGAGGGTTTGGGACCCAGTACTTC CASSARLAGGFGTQYF
TRBJ1-6 . TRBD1 TRBV6-1 TGTGCCAGCAGCAGGGACAGGGATTGGGGTTCACCCCTCCACTTT CASSRDRDWGSPLHF
TRBJ1-1 . . TRBV4-3 TGCGCCAGCAGCCAAGATCCGGCAGTGAACACTGAAGCTTTCTTT CASSQDPAVNTEAFF
TRBJ1-3 many TRBD1 TRBV11-2 TGTGCCAGCAGCGCCCAGGGGGCTGGAAACACCATATATTTT CASSAQGAGNTIYF
TRBJ2-7 many . TRBV20-1 TGCAGTGCTCGCGTTTTCCCATTGAACTACGAGCAGTACTTC CSARVFPLNYEQYF
TRBJ1-2 many . TRBV4-1 TGCGCCAGCAGCTCCCACCGGGACATAATCAACTATGGCTACACCTTC CASSSHRDIINYGYTF
TRBJ2-7 many . TRBV20-1 TGCAGTGCTAGAGGGGAAAACTACGAGCAGTACTTC CSARGENYEQYF
TRBJ2-2 many . TRBV2 TGTGCCAGCAAGGCCAGCGAGAACACCGGGGAGCTGTTTTTT CASKASENTGELFF
TRBJ2-7 many TRBD2 TRBV29-1 TGCAGCGTTGAACTAGCGGCCTCGGGATACGAGCAGTACTTC CSVELAASGYEQYF
TRBJ2-2 many . TRBV15 TGTGCCACCAGCAGAGATAAGCAGGGGCCTTTGAACACCGGGGAGCTGTTTTTT CATSRDKQGPLNTGELFF
TRBJ2-5 many . TRBV27 TGTGCCAGCAGTTTGGGGGGCGTCGGAGAGACCCAGTACTTC CASSLGGVGETQYF
TRBJ2-7 . . TRBV7-8 TGTGCCAGCAGCTTAGCGCTTGGGATGTACGAGCAGTACTTC CASSLALGMYEQYF
TRBJ1-1 . . TRBV6-1 TGTGCCACGCTTCAGACGGACACTGAAGCTTTCTTT CATLQTDTEAFF
TRBJ2-2 . . TRBV12-3/TRBV12-4 TGTGCCAGCAGTCCCGTCCCGACCGGGGAGCTGTTTTTT CASSPVPTGELFF